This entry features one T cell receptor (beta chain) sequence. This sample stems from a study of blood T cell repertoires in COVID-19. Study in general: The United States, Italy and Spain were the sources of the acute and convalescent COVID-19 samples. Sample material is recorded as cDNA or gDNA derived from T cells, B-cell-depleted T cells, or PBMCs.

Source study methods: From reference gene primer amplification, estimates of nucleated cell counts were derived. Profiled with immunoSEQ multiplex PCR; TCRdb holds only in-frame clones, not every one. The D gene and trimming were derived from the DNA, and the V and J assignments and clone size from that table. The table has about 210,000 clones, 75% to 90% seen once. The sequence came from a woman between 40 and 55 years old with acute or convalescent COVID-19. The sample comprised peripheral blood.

The DNA for the CDR3 is TGTGCCTGGAGTGGGTGGAGCGAGCAGTACGTC. Its translation is CAWSGWSEQYV. The V gene is TRBV30, the J gene TRBJ2-7, with D hard to call. Germline values: CDR1 GTSNPN, CDR2 SVGIG (reference sequence). The V end was cut by 1 base, the J end by 6 bases, with 7 bases between. The CDR3 covers 11 residues.